The clone carrying this T cell receptor beta chain was detected many times. MiXCR was run by TCRdb on the RACE reads, yielding one entry per CDR3 protein. Counted here are about 94,000 distinct CDR3 sequences, approximately 8.6% occurring once; the ten biggest clones make up approximately 2%. This entry is derived from a study of human T cells and chemical hapten exposure. Documented time point: patch test 2, 6 weeks after DPC sensitization. Stated treatment: therapeutic diphenylcyclopropenone sensitization with weekly scalp DPC. CDR3 size: 13 residues. Germline V gene sequence: CDR1 SGHNT, CDR2 YENEEA. Trimming shortened V by 0 bases and J by 10 bases, and 10 bases separated the two germline ends.

The TCR comes from a woman in her 40s with alopecia areata. Some clones in this sample may be carry-over from other donors' samples. The chain is built from TRBV11-3 and TRBJ2-1; no clear D. The sequencing here drew on whole blood, taken in connection with sensitization to the hapten diphenylcyclopropenone (DPC). CDR3 amino acids: CASSLEMHREQFF. The CDR3 nucleotides read TGTGCCAGCAGCTTAGAAATGCACAGAGAGCAGTTCTTC. The whole variable domain, remainder taken from reference TRBV11-3 and TRBJ2-1, is EAGVVQSPRYKIIEKKQPVAFWCNPISGHNTLYWYLQNLGQGPELLIRYENEEAVDDSQLPKDRFSAERLKGVDSTLKIQPAELGDSAVYLCASSLEMHREQFFGPGTRLTVL.